Listed below are T cell receptor beta chains from one sample, sequenced in a study of a mutant IDH1 vaccine in newly diagnosed glioma. These TCRs are of unknown antigen specificity. Data came from immunoSEQ multiplex PCR; TCRdb stores just in-frame clones and leaves some out. The sample contains roughly 74,000 clones, approximately 85% of which appear only once. Here the sequenced sample was PBMCs, taken from a glioma patient whose treatment included an IDH1 peptide vaccine. Receptor source: a woman between 45 and 65 years old with glioma. Each CDR3 is given with its conserved first and last residue. Each record gives: V gene, J gene, D gene, clone size, CDR3 DNA, CDR3 protein. A D gene is named only where the DNA matches it firmly. Where a row states a size, it is once, few, many or the class of an expanded clone; other rows omit it.

TRBV10-1	TRBJ2-3	NA	NA	TGCGCCAGCAGTGAGCGATCGAGTAGCACAGATACGCAGTATTTT	CASSERSSSTDTQYF
TRBV7-6	TRBJ2-7	NA	NA	TGTGCCAGCAGCGCTCGGGACGGCCCCTACGAGCAGTACTTC	CASSARDGPYEQYF
TRBV19	TRBJ2-3	NA	NA	TGTGCCAGTAGTACGGTCCGGCCTAGGGCAGATACGCAGTATTTT	CASSTVRPRADTQYF
TRBV6-5	TRBJ1-2	NA	once	TGTGCCAGCAGTTACTCGGCAGGGAGGTTGGGCTACACCTTC	CASSYSAGRLGYTF
TRBV28	TRBJ1-2	NA	NA	TGTGCCAGCAGTTTAGGGCAGTTCTATGGCTACACCTTC	CASSLGQFYGYTF
TRBV15	TRBJ2-5	NA	few	TGTGCCACCAGGGAAGGGGGTAGAGAGACCCAGTACTTC	CATREGGRETQYF
TRBV30	TRBJ2-1	NA	few	TGTGCCTGGAGTGTACGGCCCCAGGGTGAGCAGTTCTTC	CAWSVRPQGEQFF
TRBV28	TRBJ2-7	NA	NA	TGTGCCAGCAGTTTACCCGGGACCCCCTACGAGCAGTACTTC	CASSLPGTPYEQYF
TRBV5-5	TRBJ2-7	TRBD2	NA	TGTGCCAGCAGCCCTTTAGCGGGAGAAACGGGGGAGCAGTACTTC	CASSPLAGETGEQYF
TRBV5-1	TRBJ1-1	NA	NA	TGCGCCAGCAGCCCCAGGATCTTAAAGGTTGAAGCTTTCTTT	CASSPRILKVEAFF
TRBV9	TRBJ2-1	TRBD2	NA	TGTGCCAGCAGCACTAGCGGCCTTTACAATGAGCAGTTCTTC	CASSTSGLYNEQFF
TRBV27	TRBJ2-3	NA	NA	TGTGCCAGCAGTTACCGGACCACCGCAGATACGCAGTATTTT	CASSYRTTADTQYF
TRBV5-8	TRBJ2-1	NA	NA	TGTGCCAGCAGCGGGACTTACAATGAGCAGTTCTTC	CASSGTYNEQFF
TRBV6-1	TRBJ2-7	NA	NA	TGTGCCAGCAGAGCCGGGACCGCGGTACAGTACTTC	CASRAGTAVQYF
TRBV28	TRBJ1-5	NA	NA	TGTGCCAGCAGTTTAAGACTCACTATGGGTCAGCCCCAGCATTTT	CASSLRLTMGQPQHF
TRBV25-1	TRBJ2-1	NA	NA	TGTGCCAGCAAGGGTCATGAGCAGTTCTTC	CASKGHEQFF
TRBV18	TRBJ2-1	TRBD1	once	TGTGCCAGCTCACCACCGACGAACAGGGGCCTCAATGAGCAGTTCTTC	CASSPPTNRGLNEQFF
TRBV7-9	TRBJ2-7	TRBD1	NA	TGTGCCAGCAGCTTCGCCTTAAGACAGGGCCCCGCCGAGCAGTACTTC	CASSFALRQGPAEQYF
TRBV6-6	TRBJ2-3	TRBD1	NA	TGTGCCAGCACCATCCGGGACAGGGAATATGCAGATACGCAGTATTTT	CASTIRDREYADTQYF
TRBV27	TRBJ2-7	TRBD2	NA	TGTGCCAGCAGTCTCTCGACTAGCGGAGGATTCTACGAGCAGTACTTC	CASSLSTSGGFYEQYF
TRBV27	TRBJ1-1	NA	NA	TGTGCCAGCAGTTTATTGGGGGCGCGGAACACTGAAGCTTTCTTT	CASSLLGARNTEAFF
TRBV4-1	TRBJ1-4	NA	few	TGCGCCAGCAGCCTCTCCAACTCGGAAAAACTGTTTTTT	CASSLSNSEKLFF
TRBV7-9	TRBJ1-3	TRBD1	NA	TGTGCCAGCAGCGGGACAGGGGGAAACACCATATATTTT	CASSGTGGNTIYF
TRBV28	TRBJ1-4	NA	NA	TGTGCCAGCAGTTTCAGGCCGGGAGGTGAAAAACTGTTTTTT	CASSFRPGGEKLFF
TRBV15	TRBJ1-5	NA	NA	TGTGCCACCAGCCGGGACGGAGGCAATCAGCCCCAGCATTTT	CATSRDGGNQPQHF
TRBV7-9	TRBJ1-1	NA	NA	TGTGCCAGCAGCTTAGAGGGGGGTGGGAGAAACACTGAAGCTTTCTTT	CASSLEGGGRNTEAFF
TRBV10-1	TRBJ2-2	NA	NA	TGCGCCAGCAGTGAGTCAGGGTTTGACACCGGGGAGCTGTTTTTT	CASSESGFDTGELFF
TRBV30	TRBJ1-3	NA	NA	TGTGCCTGGAGAAAATACGGAACCGTGGGGGGCGGAAACACCATATATTTT	CAWRKYGTVGGGNTIYF
TRBV18	TRBJ1-6	NA	NA	TGTGCCAGCTCACCGGGGGATCAATCACCCCTCCACTTT	CASSPGDQSPLHF
TRBV6-1	TRBJ1-3	TRBD1	NA	TGTGCCAGCAAACAGGGGACTGGAAACACCATATATTTT	CASKQGTGNTIYF
TRBV30	TRBJ2-1	NA	NA	TGTGCCTGGAGTCGGAGCGGAGGCTACAATGAGCAGTTCTTC	CAWSRSGGYNEQFF
TRBV9	TRBJ2-4	TRBD1	NA	TGTGCCAGCAGCGCGGGGTCGGGACAGAGGATTCAGTACTTC	CASSAGSGQRIQYF
TRBV28	TRBJ2-7	TRBD2	NA	TGTGCCACCTGGACTAGCGGGAACGAGCAGTACTTC	CATWTSGNEQYF
TRBV5-5	TRBJ2-7	TRBD2	NA	TGTGCCAGCAGCTTGTCGCTAGCGGGAGTATCCGAGCAGTACTTC	CASSLSLAGVSEQYF
TRBV2	TRBJ2-6	TRBD2	NA	TGTGCCAGCAGTGCCCGGGGGGGTTCTGGGGCCAACGTCCTGACTTTC	CASSARGGSGANVLTF
TRBV23-1	TRBJ2-3	NA	NA	TGCGCCAGCAGTCAATCGACAGGAGACACAGATACGCAGTATTTT	CASSQSTGDTDTQYF
TRBV28	TRBJ2-1	TRBD2	NA	TGTGCCAGCAGAAGCGGGAGTCTGTACAATGAGCAGTTCTTC	CASRSGSLYNEQFF
TRBV7-9	TRBJ1-5	NA	NA	TGTGCCAGCAGCTTGACGACAGGTCCGGTCAATCAGCCCCAGCATTTT	CASSLTTGPVNQPQHF
TRBV30	TRBJ1-1	NA	NA	TGTGCGGGGATTCGGACTGAAGCTTTCTTT	CAGIRTEAFF
TRBV10-3	TRBJ1-5	NA	once	TGTGCCATCAGGGAAGCCTGGGGAAATCAGCCCCAGCATTTT	CAIREAWGNQPQHF
TRBV29-1	TRBJ2-7	NA	NA	TGCAGCGTTGGCACAGGGAGGCACGAGCAGTACTTC	CSVGTGRHEQYF
TRBV28	TRBJ2-2	TRBD1	NA	TGTGCCTGCTACTCTAGGGGGCCCACCGGGGAGCTGTTTTTT	CACYSRGPTGELFF
TRBV28	TRBJ1-5	NA	few	TGTGCCAGCGGGGCCTTCGTACAGCCCCAGCATTTT	CASGAFVQPQHF
TRBV6-6	TRBJ1-4	NA	NA	TGTGCCAGCACCGACGGGGGGGCTCCGGAAAAACTGTTTTTT	CASTDGGAPEKLFF
TRBV19	TRBJ2-7	NA	NA	TGTGCCAGTAGTATCGGGACAAGCTACGAGCAGTACTTC	CASSIGTSYEQYF
TRBV7-9	TRBJ2-7	TRBD2	NA	TGTGCCAGCAGCTTAGGGGCGGGAGGGGACTACGAGCAGTACTTC	CASSLGAGGDYEQYF
TRBV18	TRBJ1-2	NA	NA	TGTGCCAGCTCACCCAGGGGAGCCTATGGCTACACCTTC	CASSPRGAYGYTF
TRBV28	TRBJ2-1	TRBD2	NA	TGTGCCAGCAGTTTATCTAGCGGGCTCTACCACAATGAGCAGTTCTTC	CASSLSSGLYHNEQFF
TRBV10-2	TRBJ2-7	NA	NA	TGCGCCAGCAGTGAGTGGGACGAAGCCTACGAGCAGTACTTC	CASSEWDEAYEQYF
TRBV14	TRBJ1-1	TRBD1	NA	TGTGCCAGCACCGTCCAGGGGGCAAGAAACACTGAAGCTTTCTTT	CASTVQGARNTEAFF
TRBV6-6	TRBJ2-1	NA	NA	TGTGCCAGCAGTTACTCGTATGAGCAGTTCTTC	CASSYSYEQFF
TRBV7-3	TRBJ2-1	NA	NA	TGTGCCAGCAGCTTAAGGGAAGGCTACTACAATGAGCAGTTCTTC	CASSLREGYYNEQFF
TRBV7-9	TRBJ1-2	NA	NA	TGTGCCAGCAGCCCCCGGGACGACTTGTCTGGCTACACCTTC	CASSPRDDLSGYTF
TRBV13	TRBJ2-7	TRBD2	NA	TGTGCCAGCAGCCGCACAATCGACCTTAAACAGCGGGAGGTCTCCTACGAGCAGTACTTC	CASSRTIDLKQREVSYEQYF
TRBV10-3	TRBJ2-1	TRBD2	NA	TGTGCCATCAGGACCCTAGCGGGAGCTTACAATGAGCAGTTCTTC	CAIRTLAGAYNEQFF
TRBV7-8	TRBJ1-1	NA	once	TGTGCCAGCAGCTTAGCGGCAGACGGATACACGGAAGCTTTCTTT	CASSLAADGYTEAFF
TRBV10-2	TRBJ2-2	TRBD2	NA	TGCGCCAGCAGTGAGTCCACTAGCGGGCCGAACACCGGGGAGCTGTTTTTT	CASSESTSGPNTGELFF
TRBV30	TRBJ2-7	NA	NA	TGTGCCTGGAGTGTAGGTGGGACCTCAGGCCGCGAGCAGTACTTC	CAWSVGGTSGREQYF